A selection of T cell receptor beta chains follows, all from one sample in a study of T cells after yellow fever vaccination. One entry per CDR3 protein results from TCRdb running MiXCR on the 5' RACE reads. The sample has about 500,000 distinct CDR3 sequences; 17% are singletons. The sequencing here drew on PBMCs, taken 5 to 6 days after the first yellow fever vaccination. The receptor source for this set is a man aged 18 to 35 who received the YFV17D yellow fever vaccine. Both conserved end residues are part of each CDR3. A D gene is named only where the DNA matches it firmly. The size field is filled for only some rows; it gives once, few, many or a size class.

CDR3: CASSQGVGYQETQYF
DNA: TGCGCCAGCAGCCAAGGGGTGGGGTACCAAGAGACCCAGTACTTC
J: TRBJ2-5
V: TRBV4-3
D: NA
size: many

CDR3: CASSGTGWAFF
DNA: TGTGCCAGCAGTGGTACGGGGTGGGCTTTCTTT
J: TRBJ1-1
V: TRBV6-1
D: NA
size: many

CDR3: CSARDWVSLTYEQYF
DNA: TGCAGTGCTAGAGATTGGGTTAGCCTAACCTACGAGCAGTACTTC
J: TRBJ2-7
V: TRBV20-1
D: NA
size: NA

CDR3: CASSSATGPTNEKLFF
DNA: TGTGCCAGCAGCTCAGCTACAGGGCCCACTAATGAAAAACTGTTTTTT
J: TRBJ1-4
V: TRBV7-9
D: NA
size: few

CDR3: CSASQGIYGGYTF
DNA: TGCAGTGCTAGCCAGGGGATCTATGGCGGCTACACCTTC
J: TRBJ1-2
V: TRBV20-1
D: NA
size: NA

CDR3: CASSFNSQANYGYTF
DNA: TGTGCCAGCAGCTTTAACAGCCAAGCTAACTATGGCTACACCTTC
J: TRBJ1-2
V: TRBV7-9
D: NA
size: NA

CDR3: CASSQESGGQWELFF
DNA: TGCGCCAGCAGCCAAGAAAGCGGTGGGCAGTGGGAGCTGTTTTTT
J: TRBJ2-2
V: TRBV4-1
D: NA
size: many

CDR3: CASSPRLISTDTQYF
DNA: TGCGCCAGCAGCCCTCGTCTCATTAGCACAGATACGCAGTATTTT
J: TRBJ2-3
V: TRBV4-3
D: NA
size: NA

CDR3: CASTETSTGGGETQYF
DNA: TGTGCCAGCACCGAAACGTCCACAGGGGGCGGTGAGACCCAGTACTTC
J: TRBJ2-5
V: TRBV7-9
D: TRBD1
size: few

CDR3: CASRRGTAPVFF
DNA: TGTGCCAGCCGAAGGGGGACTGCCCCGGTGTTCTTC
J: TRBJ2-1
V: TRBV11-3
D: NA
size: few

CDR3: CASSQGGGRHREQYF
DNA: TGTGCCAGCAGCCAAGGCGGGGGCCGTCACCGCGAGCAGTACTTC
J: TRBJ2-7
V: TRBV7-2
D: NA
size: few

CDR3: CASSATGTGDLAEAFF
DNA: TGCGCCAGCAGCGCCACCGGGACAGGGGATCTTGCTGAAGCTTTCTTT
J: TRBJ1-1
V: TRBV5-1
D: TRBD1
size: NA

CDR3: CASALTVGNSPLHF
DNA: TGTGCCAGCGCCCTGACAGTTGGTAATTCACCCCTCCACTTT
J: TRBJ1-6
V: TRBV5-8
D: NA
size: NA

CDR3: CASSSGQGDSNQPQHF
DNA: TGTGCCAGCAGTTCCGGACAGGGGGATAGCAATCAGCCCCAGCATTTT
J: TRBJ1-5
V: TRBV6-5
D: TRBD1
size: NA

CDR3: CASSPPELQGNEQFF
DNA: TGTGCCAGCTCACCACCGGAACTTCAGGGCAATGAGCAGTTCTTC
J: TRBJ2-1
V: TRBV18
D: NA
size: NA

CDR3: CASSSRGQQYF
DNA: TGTGCCAGCAGTTCCCGTGGGCAGCAGTACTTC
J: TRBJ2-7
V: TRBV27
D: NA
size: NA

CDR3: CASSQAAGGTDTQYF
DNA: TGCGCCAGCAGCCAAGCTGCGGGGGGCACAGATACGCAGTATTTT
J: TRBJ2-3
V: TRBV4-3
D: TRBD2
size: few

CDR3: CATAPAGGNNEQFF
DNA: TGTGCCACCGCCCCAGCGGGGGGAAACAATGAGCAGTTCTTC
J: TRBJ2-1
V: TRBV24-1
D: TRBD2
size: NA

CDR3: CASSLDGQGEAFF
DNA: TGTGCCAGCAGCTTGGACGGACAGGGTGAAGCTTTCTTT
J: TRBJ1-1
V: TRBV5-6
D: TRBD1
size: NA

CDR3: CASSGGGAMNTEAFF
DNA: TGTGCCAGCAGCGGCGGGGGCGCAATGAACACTGAAGCTTTCTTT
J: TRBJ1-1
V: TRBV9
D: NA
size: NA

CDR3: CASSSPASSYEQYF
DNA: TGTGCCAGCAGTTCCCCGGCTAGCTCCTACGAGCAGTACTTC
J: TRBJ2-7
V: TRBV12-3/TRBV12-4
D: NA
size: NA

CDR3: CASGFPPGTSGRNNEQFF
DNA: TGTGCTAGTGGTTTTCCCCCTGGGACTAGCGGACGAAACAATGAGCAGTTCTTC
J: TRBJ2-1
V: TRBV12-5
D: TRBD2
size: NA

CDR3: CASSQWGVGETQYF
DNA: TGTGCCAGCAGCCAATGGGGGGTGGGAGAGACCCAGTACTTC
J: TRBJ2-5
V: TRBV4-2
D: NA
size: few

CDR3: CASSQVISDTQYF
DNA: TGCGCCAGCAGCCAAGTGATTTCGGATACGCAGTATTTT
J: TRBJ2-3
V: TRBV4-3
D: NA
size: NA

CDR3: CASSSEGARGYTF
DNA: TGTGCCAGCAGCTCCGAGGGGGCGCGGGGCTACACCTTC
J: TRBJ1-2
V: TRBV5-4
D: TRBD1
size: NA

CDR3: CASSMGDTWTEKLFF
DNA: TGTGCCAGCAGCATGGGGGACACCTGGACTGAAAAACTGTTTTTT
J: TRBJ1-4
V: TRBV12-3/TRBV12-4
D: NA
size: NA

CDR3: CASSSMGSYYEPYF
DNA: TGTGCCAGCAGCTCCATGGGCAGTTACTACGAGCCGTACTTC
J: TRBJ2-7
V: TRBV11-2
D: NA
size: NA

CDR3: CASSGRAGGYNEQFF
DNA: TGTGCCAGCAGCGGCAGGGCGGGGGGATACAATGAGCAGTTCTTC
J: TRBJ2-1
V: TRBV6-1
D: TRBD2
size: NA

CDR3: CASSLQDRGPYEQYF
DNA: TGTGCCAGCAGTTTACAGGACAGGGGGCCCTACGAGCAGTACTTC
J: TRBJ2-7
V: TRBV27
D: TRBD1
size: few

CDR3: CATSRGGGRYPQDTQYF
DNA: TGTGCCACCAGCAGAGGAGGGGGCAGATATCCTCAAGACACCCAGTACTTC
J: TRBJ2-5
V: TRBV15
D: TRBD1
size: NA

CDR3: CASSQDAGLNTGELFF
DNA: TGCGCCAGCAGCCAAGATGCCGGACTGAACACCGGGGAGCTGTTTTTT
J: TRBJ2-2
V: TRBV4-3
D: NA
size: NA

CDR3: CASGSTSGGYNEQFF
DNA: TGTGCCAGCGGATCGACTAGCGGGGGGTACAATGAGCAGTTCTTC
J: TRBJ2-1
V: TRBV9
D: TRBD2
size: NA

CDR3: CASSLGGTVTEAFF
DNA: TGTGCCAGCAGCTTAGGGGGAACGGTGACTGAAGCTTTCTTT
J: TRBJ1-1
V: TRBV7-9
D: NA
size: NA

CDR3: CAARGAGGYTF
DNA: TGTGCCGCCCGCGGGGCCGGAGGCTACACCTTC
J: TRBJ1-2
V: TRBV6-5
D: NA
size: NA

CDR3: CSGTSSTDTQYF
DNA: TGCAGCGGTACAAGTAGCACAGATACGCAGTATTTT
J: TRBJ2-3
V: TRBV29-1
D: NA
size: few

CDR3: CASSQEDGAYGYTF
DNA: TGCGCCAGCAGCCAAGAGGACGGCGCCTATGGCTACACCTTC
J: TRBJ1-2
V: TRBV4-3
D: NA
size: few

CDR3: CASSGQGNEQFF
DNA: TGCGCCAGCAGCGGACAGGGCAATGAGCAGTTCTTC
J: TRBJ2-1
V: TRBV4-1
D: TRBD1
size: NA

CDR3: CASSSPGEFQNEQFF
DNA: TGTGCCAGCAGTTCCCCGGGGGAATTCCAAAATGAGCAGTTCTTC
J: TRBJ2-1
V: TRBV7-3
D: NA
size: NA

CDR3: CASSLWGRGVNQPQHF
DNA: TGTGCCAGCAGTTTATGGGGTAGGGGAGTTAATCAGCCCCAGCATTTT
J: TRBJ1-5
V: TRBV27
D: NA
size: few

CDR3: CASSLRATGGLGYTF
DNA: TGTGCCAGCAGTCTCCGGGCGACAGGGGGCCTTGGCTACACCTTC
J: TRBJ1-2
V: TRBV6-1
D: TRBD1
size: many

CDR3: CASSLERGGNDEQFF
DNA: TGTGCCAGCAGCCTCGAGCGGGGGGGCAACGATGAGCAGTTCTTC
J: TRBJ2-1
V: TRBV12-3/TRBV12-4
D: TRBD2
size: NA

CDR3: CASSKRPATGELFF
DNA: TGTGCCAGCAGCAAACGCCCGGCCACCGGGGAGCTGTTTTTT
J: TRBJ2-2
V: TRBV7-3
D: NA
size: NA

CDR3: CASGIGQGAGELFF
DNA: TGTGCCAGCGGAATAGGACAGGGGGCCGGGGAGCTGTTTTTT
J: TRBJ2-2
V: TRBV11-2
D: TRBD1
size: NA

CDR3: CAISGSVGETPLHF
DNA: TGTGCCATCAGTGGCTCTGTGGGGGAAACACCCCTCCACTTT
J: TRBJ1-6
V: TRBV10-3
D: NA
size: NA

CDR3: CAWSGGHQETQYF
DNA: TGTGCCTGGAGTGGAGGGCATCAAGAGACCCAGTACTTC
J: TRBJ2-5
V: TRBV30
D: NA
size: NA